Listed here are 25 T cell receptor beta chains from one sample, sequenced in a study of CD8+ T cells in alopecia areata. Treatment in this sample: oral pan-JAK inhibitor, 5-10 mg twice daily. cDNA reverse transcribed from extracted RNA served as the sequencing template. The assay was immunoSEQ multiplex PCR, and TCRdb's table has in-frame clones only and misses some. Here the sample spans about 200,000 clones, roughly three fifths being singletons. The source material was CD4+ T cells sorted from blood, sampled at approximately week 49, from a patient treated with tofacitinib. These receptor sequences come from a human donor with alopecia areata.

This CDR3 reads CASIDAGASSYNEQFF. The CDR3 DNA is TGTGCCAGCATCGATGCGGGGGCCAGCTCCTACAATGAGCAGTTCTTC. The gene calls are TRBV11-2 and TRBJ2-1; D perhaps matches TRBD2 (7 bases). In germline, CDR1 is SGHAT, CDR2 FQNNGV. This CDR3 contains 16 residues. V gave up 7 bases and J gave up 0 bases, with 16 bases separating them.

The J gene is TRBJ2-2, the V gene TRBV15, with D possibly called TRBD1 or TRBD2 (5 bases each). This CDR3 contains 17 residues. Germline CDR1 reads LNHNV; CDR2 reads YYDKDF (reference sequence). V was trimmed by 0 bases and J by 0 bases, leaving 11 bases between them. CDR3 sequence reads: CATSRDITGPNTGELFF. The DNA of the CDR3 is TGTGCCACCAGCAGAGATATCACGGGACCGAACACCGGGGAGCTGTTTTTT.

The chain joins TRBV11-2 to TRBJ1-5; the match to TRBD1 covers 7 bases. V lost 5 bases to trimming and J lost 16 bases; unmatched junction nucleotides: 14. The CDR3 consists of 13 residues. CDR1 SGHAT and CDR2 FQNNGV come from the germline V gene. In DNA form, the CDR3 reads TGTGCCAGCAGCATTGACCGGGACAGCTATCTCCATTTT. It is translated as CASSIDRDSYLHF. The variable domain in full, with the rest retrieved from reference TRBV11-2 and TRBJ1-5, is EAGVAQSPRYKIIEKRQSVAFWCNPISGHATLYWYQQILGQGPKLLIQFQNNGVVDDSQLPKDRFSAERLKGVDSTLKIQPAKLEDSAVYLCASSIDRDSYLHFGDGTRLSIL.

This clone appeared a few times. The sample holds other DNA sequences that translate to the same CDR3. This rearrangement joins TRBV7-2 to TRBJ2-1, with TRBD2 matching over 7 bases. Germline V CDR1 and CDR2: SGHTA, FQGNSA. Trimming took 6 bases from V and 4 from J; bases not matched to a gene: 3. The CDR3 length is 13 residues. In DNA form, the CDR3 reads TGTGCCAGCAGTCCCGGGGGGTACAATGAGCAGTTCTTC. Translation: CASSPGGYNEQFF. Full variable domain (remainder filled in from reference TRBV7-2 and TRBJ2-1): GAGVSQSPSNKVTEKGKDVELRCDPISGHTALYWYRQSLGQGLEFLIYFQGNSAPDKSGLPSDRFSAERTGGSVSTLTIQRTQQEDSAVYLCASSPGGYNEQFFGPGTRLTVL.

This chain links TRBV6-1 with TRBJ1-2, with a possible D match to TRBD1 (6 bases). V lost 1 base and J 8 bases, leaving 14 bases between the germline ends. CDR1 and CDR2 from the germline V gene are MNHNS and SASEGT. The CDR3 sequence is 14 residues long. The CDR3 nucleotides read TGTGCCAGCAGTGAAGTTACACAGGGTTACGGCTACACCTTC. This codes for CASSEVTQGYGYTF.

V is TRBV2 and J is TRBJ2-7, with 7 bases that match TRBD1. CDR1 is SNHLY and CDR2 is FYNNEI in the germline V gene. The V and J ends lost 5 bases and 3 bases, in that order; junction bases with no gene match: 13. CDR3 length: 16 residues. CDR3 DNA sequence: TGTGCCAGCAGTAATTCACCCGGGACAGACCGCTACGAGCAGTACTTC. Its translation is CASSNSPGTDRYEQYF.

CDR3 DNA sequence: TGTGCCAGCAGCCAGCAGCGGGAAAAACTGTTTTTT. It is translated as CASSQQREKLFF. V gene TRBV6-5 combines with J gene TRBJ1-4, with unresolved D. There are 12 residues in the CDR3. Trimming removed 6 bases at V and 8 bases at J, with 10 bases between. Germline values: CDR1 MNHEY, CDR2 SVGAGI.

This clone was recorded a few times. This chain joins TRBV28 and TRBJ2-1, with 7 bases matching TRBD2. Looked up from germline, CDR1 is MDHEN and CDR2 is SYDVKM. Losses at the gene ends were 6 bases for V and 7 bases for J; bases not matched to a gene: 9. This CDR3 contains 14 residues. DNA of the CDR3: TGTGCCAGCAGCGCCCCGGGGGGATGGAATGAGCAGTTCTTC. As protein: CASSAPGGWNEQFF.

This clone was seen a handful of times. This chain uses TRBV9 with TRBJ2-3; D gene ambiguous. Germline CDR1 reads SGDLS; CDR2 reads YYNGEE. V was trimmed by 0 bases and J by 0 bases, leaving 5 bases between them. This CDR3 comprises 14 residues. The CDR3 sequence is CASSVVGSTDTQYF. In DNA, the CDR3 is TGTGCCAGCAGCGTAGTGGGCAGCACAGATACGCAGTATTTT.

CDR3 DNA sequence: TGCAGCGTTGAAATCCTCCAGGGAGAAGGCTACACCTTC. Translation: CSVEILQGEGYTF. The rearrangement uses TRBV29-1 and TRBJ1-2, with D possibly TRBD1 on 5 matching bases. CDR3 size: 13 residues. V was pared by 2 bases and J by 8 bases, with 15 bases between. CDR1 and CDR2 from the germline V gene are SQVTM and ANQGSEA.

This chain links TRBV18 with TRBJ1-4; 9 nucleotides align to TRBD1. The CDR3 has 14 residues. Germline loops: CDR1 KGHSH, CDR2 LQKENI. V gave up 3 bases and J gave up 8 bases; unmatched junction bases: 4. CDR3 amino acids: CASSPYRGQEKLFF. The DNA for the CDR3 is TGTGCCAGCTCACCTTACAGGGGGCAAGAAAAACTGTTTTTT.

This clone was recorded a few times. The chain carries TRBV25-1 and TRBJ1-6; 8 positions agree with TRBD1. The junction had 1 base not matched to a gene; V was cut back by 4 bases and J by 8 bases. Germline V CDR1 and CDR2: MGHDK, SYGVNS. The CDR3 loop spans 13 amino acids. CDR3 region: CASSATGDSPLHF. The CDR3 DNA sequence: TGTGCCAGCAGTGCGACAGGGGATTCACCCCTCCACTTT.

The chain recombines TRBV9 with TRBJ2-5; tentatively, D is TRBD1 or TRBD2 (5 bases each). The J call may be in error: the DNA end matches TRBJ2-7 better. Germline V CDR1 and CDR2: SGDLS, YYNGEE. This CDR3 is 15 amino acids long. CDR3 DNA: TGTGCCAGCAGCGCGAGGGGCAAGGGTGACTACGAGCAGTACTTC. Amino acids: CASSARGKGDYEQYF.

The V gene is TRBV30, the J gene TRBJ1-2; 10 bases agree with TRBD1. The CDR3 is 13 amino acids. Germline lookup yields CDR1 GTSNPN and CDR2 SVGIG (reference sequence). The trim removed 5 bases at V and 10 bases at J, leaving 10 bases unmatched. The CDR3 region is CAWAKPGQGFYTF. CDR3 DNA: TGTGCCTGGGCTAAACCGGGACAGGGGTTCTACACCTTC.

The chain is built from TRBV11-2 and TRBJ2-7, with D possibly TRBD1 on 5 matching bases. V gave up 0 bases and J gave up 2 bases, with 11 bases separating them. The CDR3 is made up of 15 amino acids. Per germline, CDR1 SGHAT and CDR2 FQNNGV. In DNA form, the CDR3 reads TGTGCCAGCAGCTTAGATCGCCAGGGTGCCTACGAGCAGTACTTC. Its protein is CASSLDRQGAYEQYF.

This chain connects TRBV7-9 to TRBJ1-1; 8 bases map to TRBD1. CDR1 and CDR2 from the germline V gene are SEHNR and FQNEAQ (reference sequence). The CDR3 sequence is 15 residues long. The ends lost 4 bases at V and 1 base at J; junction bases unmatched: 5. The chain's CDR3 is CASSWRGQGNTEAFF. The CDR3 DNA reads TGTGCCAGCAGCTGGAGAGGACAGGGGAACACTGAAGCTTTCTTT.

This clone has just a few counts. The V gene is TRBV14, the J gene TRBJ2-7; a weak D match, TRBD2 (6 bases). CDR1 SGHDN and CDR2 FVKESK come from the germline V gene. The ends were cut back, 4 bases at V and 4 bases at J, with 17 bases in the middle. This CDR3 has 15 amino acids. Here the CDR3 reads CASSLSGGTIYEQYF. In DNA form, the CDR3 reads TGTGCCAGCAGCCTTAGTGGGGGGACCATATACGAGCAGTACTTC.

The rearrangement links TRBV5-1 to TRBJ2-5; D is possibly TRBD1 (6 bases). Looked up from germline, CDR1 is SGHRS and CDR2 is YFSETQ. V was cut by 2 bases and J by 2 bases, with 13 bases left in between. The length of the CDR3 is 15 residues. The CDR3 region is CASSLVGQRQETQYF. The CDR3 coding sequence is TGCGCCAGCAGCTTAGTAGGACAGAGACAAGAGACCCAGTACTTC.

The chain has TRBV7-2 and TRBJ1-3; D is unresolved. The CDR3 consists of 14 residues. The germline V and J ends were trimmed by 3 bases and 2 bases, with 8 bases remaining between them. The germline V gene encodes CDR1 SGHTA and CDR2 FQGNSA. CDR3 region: CASSLTKTGNTIYF. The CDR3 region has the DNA TGTGCCAGCAGCTTGACAAAAACTGGAAACACCATATATTTT.

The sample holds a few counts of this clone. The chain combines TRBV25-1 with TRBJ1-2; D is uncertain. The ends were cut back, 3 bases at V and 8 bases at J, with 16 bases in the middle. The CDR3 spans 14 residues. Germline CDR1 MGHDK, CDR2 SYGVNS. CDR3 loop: CASSDGIYAGGYTF. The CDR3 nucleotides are TGTGCCAGCAGTGACGGGATTTACGCTGGGGGCTACACCTTC.

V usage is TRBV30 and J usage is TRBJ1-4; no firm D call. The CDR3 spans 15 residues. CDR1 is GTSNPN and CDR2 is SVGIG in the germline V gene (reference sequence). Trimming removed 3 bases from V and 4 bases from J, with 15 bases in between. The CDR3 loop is CAWSSPRGFNEKLFF. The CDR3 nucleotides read TGTGCCTGGAGCTCTCCCCGGGGTTTTAATGAAAAACTGTTTTTT.

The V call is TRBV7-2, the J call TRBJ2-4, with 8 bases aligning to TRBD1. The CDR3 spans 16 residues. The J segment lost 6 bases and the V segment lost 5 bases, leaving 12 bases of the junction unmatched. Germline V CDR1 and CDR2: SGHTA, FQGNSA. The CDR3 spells CASSPMGNRGINIQYF. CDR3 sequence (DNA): TGTGCCAGCAGCCCAATGGGGAACAGGGGGATAAACATTCAGTACTTC. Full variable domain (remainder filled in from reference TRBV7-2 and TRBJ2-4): GAGVSQSPSNKVTEKGKDVELRCDPISGHTALYWYRQSLGQGLEFLIYFQGNSAPDKSGLPSDRFSAERTGGSVSTLTIQRTQQEDSAVYLCASSPMGNRGINIQYFGAGTRLSVL.

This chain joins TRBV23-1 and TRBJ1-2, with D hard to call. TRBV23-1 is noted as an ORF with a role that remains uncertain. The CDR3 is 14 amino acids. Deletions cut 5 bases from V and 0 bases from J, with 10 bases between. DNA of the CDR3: TGCGCCAGCAGTGGAGGTGCTTCTAACTATGGCTACACCTTC. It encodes CASSGGASNYGYTF.

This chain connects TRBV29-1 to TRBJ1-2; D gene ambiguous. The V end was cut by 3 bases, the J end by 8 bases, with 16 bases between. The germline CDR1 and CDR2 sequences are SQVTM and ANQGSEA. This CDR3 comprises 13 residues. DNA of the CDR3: TGCAGCGTTGACCGGCCGGCAGCGGGGGGCTACACCTTC. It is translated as CSVDRPAAGGYTF. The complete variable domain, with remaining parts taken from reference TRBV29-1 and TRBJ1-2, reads SAVISQKPSRDICQRGTSLTIQCQVDSQVTMMFWYRQQPGQSLTLIATANQGSEATYESGFVIDKFPISRPNLTFSTLTVSNMSPEDSSIYLCSVDRPAAGGYTFGSGTRLTVV.

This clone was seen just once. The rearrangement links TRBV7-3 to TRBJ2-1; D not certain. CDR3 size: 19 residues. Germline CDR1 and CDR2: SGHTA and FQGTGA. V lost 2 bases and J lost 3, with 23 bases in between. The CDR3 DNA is TGTGCCAGCAGCTTATGTACGAGACACCGAACCGAGAACTACAATGAGCAGTTCTTC. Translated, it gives CASSLCTRHRTENYNEQFF. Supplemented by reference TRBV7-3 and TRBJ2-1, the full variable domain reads GAGVSQTPSNKVTEKGKYVELRCDPISGHTALYWYRQSLGQGPEFLIYFQGTGAADDSGLPNDRFFAVRPEGSVSTLKIQRTERGDSAVYLCASSLCTRHRTENYNEQFFGPGTRLTVL.